This T cell receptor beta chain was captured by sequencing in a study of blood T cell repertoires in COVID-19. Sequencing used immunoSEQ multiplex PCR; TCRdb keeps in-frame clones, though not all of them. The sample records about 63,000 clones, around 87% being singletons. This CDR3 region has 16 residues. The V gene's germline CDR1 is SGHTA and CDR2 FQGTGA. V shed 4 bases, J shed 8 bases, and the junction held 8 bases outside the gene matches. The chain carries TRBV7-3 and TRBJ2-1; 13 nucleotides match TRBD2. The sample was peripheral blood. The TCR originated in a man aged 50-60 years with active COVID-19. DNA for the CDR3: TGTGCCAGCAGCTCGGGGGGGACTAGCGGGATCCATGAGCAGTTCTTC. Amino acid sequence: CASSSGGTSGIHEQFF. Full variable domain (remainder filled in from reference TRBV7-3 and TRBJ2-1): GAGVSQTPSNKVTEKGKYVELRCDPISGHTALYWYRQSLGQGPEFLIYFQGTGAADDSGLPNDRFFAVRPEGSVSTLKIQRTERGDSAVYLCASSSGGTSGIHEQFFGPGTRLTVL.